The clone carrying this T cell receptor beta chain was counted once. Antigen specificity is unknown. This entry belongs to a study of siplizumab effects on memory and regulatory T cells. Study results and limitations: It was never confirmed that proliferating Tregs from siplizumab cultures were suppressive.

Trimming removed 4 bases at V and 5 bases at J, with 14 bases between. Germline V lookup: CDR1 SEHNR, CDR2 FQNEAQ (reference sequence). CDR3 length: 14 residues. Using immunoSEQ multiplex PCR, the repertoire was profiled, and TCRdb retains in-frame clones only, with some absent. This table has about 94,000 clones, roughly 94% appearing once. This TCR was sampled from a human donor in good health. The material sequenced was non-Treg CD4+ T cells sorted from blood. The chain carries TRBV7-9 and TRBJ2-5; the D gene could be TRBD1 or TRBD2 (5 bases each). The CDR3: CASSSSGTGETQYF. The CDR3 DNA is TGTGCCAGCAGCTCTTCCGGGACCGGTGAGACCCAGTACTTC.